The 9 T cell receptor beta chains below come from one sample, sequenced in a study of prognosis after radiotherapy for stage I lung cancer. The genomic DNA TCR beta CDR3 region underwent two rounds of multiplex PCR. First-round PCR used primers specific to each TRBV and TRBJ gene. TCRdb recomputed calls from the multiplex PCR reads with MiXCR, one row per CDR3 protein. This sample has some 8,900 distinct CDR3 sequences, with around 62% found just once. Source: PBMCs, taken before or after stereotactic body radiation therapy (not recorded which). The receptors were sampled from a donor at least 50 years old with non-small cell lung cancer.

The CDR3 nucleotides are TGCGCCAGCAGCTTTCCCGGGACCAGTGGCTACACCTTC. Its translation: CASSFPGTSGYTF. The V gene is TRBV4-1, the J gene TRBJ1-2; maybe TRBD1 (5 bases). V was cut by 5 bases and J by 7 bases, with 14 bases left in between. The V gene's germline CDR1 is MGHRA and CDR2 YSYEKL. The CDR3 totals 13 residues.

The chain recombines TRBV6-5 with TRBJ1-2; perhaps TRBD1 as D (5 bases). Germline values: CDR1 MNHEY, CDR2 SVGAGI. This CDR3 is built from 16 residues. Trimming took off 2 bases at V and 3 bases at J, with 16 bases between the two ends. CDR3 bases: TGTGCCAGCAGTTACCCCCCGGGACGGGGAGACTATGGCTACACCTTC. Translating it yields CASSYPPGRGDYGYTF.

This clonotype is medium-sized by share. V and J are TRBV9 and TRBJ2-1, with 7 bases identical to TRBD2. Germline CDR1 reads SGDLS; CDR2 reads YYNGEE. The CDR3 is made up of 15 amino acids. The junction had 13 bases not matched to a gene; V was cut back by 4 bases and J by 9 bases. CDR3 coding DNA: TGTGCCAGCAGCCCGCTGGGAGGGGCTCTTAGTGAGCAGTTCTTC. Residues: CASSPLGGALSEQFF.

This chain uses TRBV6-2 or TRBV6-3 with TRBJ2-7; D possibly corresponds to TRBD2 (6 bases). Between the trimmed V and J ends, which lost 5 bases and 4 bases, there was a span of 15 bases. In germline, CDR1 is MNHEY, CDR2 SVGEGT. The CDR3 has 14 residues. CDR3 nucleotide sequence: TGTGCCAGCAGTACACAGCGGGCCATGTACGAGCAGTACTTC. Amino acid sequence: CASSTQRAMYEQYF.

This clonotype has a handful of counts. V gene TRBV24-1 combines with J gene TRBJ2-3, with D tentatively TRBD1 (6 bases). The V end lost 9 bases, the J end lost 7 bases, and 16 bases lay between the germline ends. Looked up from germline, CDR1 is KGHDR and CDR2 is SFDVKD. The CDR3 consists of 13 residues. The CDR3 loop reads CATVRGGTYTQYF. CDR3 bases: TGTGCCACCGTCAGGGGTGGTACATATACGCAGTATTTT.

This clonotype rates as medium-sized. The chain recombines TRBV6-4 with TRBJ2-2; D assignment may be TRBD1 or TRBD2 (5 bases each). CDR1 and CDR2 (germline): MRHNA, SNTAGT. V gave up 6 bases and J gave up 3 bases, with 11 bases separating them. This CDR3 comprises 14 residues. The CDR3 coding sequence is TGTGCCAGCAGAGGGCAGGGAGACACCGGGGAGCTGTTTTTT. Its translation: CASRGQGDTGELFF.

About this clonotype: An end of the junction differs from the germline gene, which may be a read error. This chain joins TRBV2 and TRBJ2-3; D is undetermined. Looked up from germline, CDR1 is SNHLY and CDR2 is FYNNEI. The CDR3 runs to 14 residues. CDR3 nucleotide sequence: TGTGCCAGCAGCCTAGAAGGATCTCCAGATACTCAGTATTTT. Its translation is CASSLEGSPDTQYF.

The CDR3 loop is CASSRGEGTSGRGEQFF. CDR3 DNA: TGTGCCAGCAGTAGAGGGGAAGGGACTAGCGGGAGGGGTGAGCAGTTCTTC. The chain is built from TRBV6-1 and TRBJ2-1; 16 positions match TRBD2. This CDR3 comprises 17 residues. From germline, CDR1 is MNHNS and CDR2 SASEGT. The trim removed 5 bases at V and 9 bases at J, leaving 10 bases unmatched.

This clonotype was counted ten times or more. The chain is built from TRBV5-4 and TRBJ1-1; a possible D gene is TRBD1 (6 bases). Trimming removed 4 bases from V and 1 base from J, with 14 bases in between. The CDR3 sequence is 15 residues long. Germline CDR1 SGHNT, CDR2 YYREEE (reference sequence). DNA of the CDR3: TGTGCCAGCAGCCCCCGGGGACATTCGAACACTGAAGCTTTCTTT. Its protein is CASSPRGHSNTEAFF.